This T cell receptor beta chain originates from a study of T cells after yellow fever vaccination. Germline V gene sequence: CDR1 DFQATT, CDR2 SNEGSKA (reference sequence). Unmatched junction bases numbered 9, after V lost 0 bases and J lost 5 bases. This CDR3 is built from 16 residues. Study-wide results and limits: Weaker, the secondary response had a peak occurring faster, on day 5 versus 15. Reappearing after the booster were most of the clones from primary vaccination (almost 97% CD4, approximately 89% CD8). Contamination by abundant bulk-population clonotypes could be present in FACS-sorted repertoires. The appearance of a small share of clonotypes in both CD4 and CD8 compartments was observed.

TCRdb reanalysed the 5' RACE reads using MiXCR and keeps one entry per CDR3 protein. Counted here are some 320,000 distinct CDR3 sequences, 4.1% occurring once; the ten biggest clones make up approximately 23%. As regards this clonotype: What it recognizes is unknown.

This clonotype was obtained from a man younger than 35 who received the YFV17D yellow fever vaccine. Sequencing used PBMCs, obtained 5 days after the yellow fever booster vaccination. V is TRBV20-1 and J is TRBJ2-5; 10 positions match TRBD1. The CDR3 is CSARDRSTGGAETQYF. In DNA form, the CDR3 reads TGCAGTGCTAGAGACCGATCGACAGGGGGCGCGGAGACCCAGTACTTC.